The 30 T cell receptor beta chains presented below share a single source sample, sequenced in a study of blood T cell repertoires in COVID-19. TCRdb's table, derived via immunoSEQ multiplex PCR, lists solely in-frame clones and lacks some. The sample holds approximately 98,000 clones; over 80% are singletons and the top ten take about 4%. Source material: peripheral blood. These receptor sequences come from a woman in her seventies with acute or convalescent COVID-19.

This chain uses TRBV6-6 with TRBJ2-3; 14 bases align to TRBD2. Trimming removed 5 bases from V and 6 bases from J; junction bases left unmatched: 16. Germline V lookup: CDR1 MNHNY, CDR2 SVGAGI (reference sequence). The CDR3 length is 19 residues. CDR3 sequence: CASSPRTSGGMPRLDTQYF. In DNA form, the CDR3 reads TGTGCCAGCAGTCCTCGGACTAGCGGGGGGATGCCCCGTTTGGATACGCAGTATTTT.

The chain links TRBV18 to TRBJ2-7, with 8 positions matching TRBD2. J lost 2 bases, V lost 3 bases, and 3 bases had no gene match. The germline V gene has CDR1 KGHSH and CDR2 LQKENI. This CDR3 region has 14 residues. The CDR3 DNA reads TGTGCCAGCTCACCCCAGACTAGCGCCTACGAGCAGTACTTC. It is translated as CASSPQTSAYEQYF.

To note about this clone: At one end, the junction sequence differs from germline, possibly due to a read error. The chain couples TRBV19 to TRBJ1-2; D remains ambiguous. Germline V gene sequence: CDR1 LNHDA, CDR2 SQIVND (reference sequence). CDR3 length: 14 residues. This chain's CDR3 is CASSIDRGNYGHTF. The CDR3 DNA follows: TGTGCCAGTAGTATAGATCGCGGTAACTATGGCCACACCTTC.

CDR3 DNA: TGTGCCAGCAATCTTAATCAGGGGGCGGGTGGCTACACCTTC. Its protein is CASNLNQGAGGYTF. The chain links TRBV2 to TRBJ1-2, with 8 positions matching TRBD1. The CDR3 has 14 amino acids. The germline CDR1 and CDR2 sequences are SNHLY and FYNNEI. The V segment lost 7 bases and the J segment 7 bases; nucleotides outside the gene matches: 11.

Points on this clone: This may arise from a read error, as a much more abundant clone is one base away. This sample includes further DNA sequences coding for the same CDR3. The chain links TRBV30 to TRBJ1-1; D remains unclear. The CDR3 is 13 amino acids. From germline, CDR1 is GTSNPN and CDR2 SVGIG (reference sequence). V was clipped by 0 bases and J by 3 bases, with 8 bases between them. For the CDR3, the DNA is TGTGCCTGGAGTGTGAGACGGGACACTGAAGCTTTCTTT. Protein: CAWSVRRDTEAFF. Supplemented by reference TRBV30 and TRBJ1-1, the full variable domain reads SQTIHQWPATLVQPVGSPLSLECTVEGTSNPNLYWYRQAAGRGLQLLFYSVGIGQISSEVPQNLSASRPQDRQFILSSKKLLLSDSGFYLCAWSVRRDTEAFFGQGTRLTVV.

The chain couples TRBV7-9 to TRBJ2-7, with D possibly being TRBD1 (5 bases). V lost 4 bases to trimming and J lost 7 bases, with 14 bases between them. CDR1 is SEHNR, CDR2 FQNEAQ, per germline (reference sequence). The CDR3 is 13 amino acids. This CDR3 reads CASSSAGLGEQYF. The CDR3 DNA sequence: TGTGCCAGCAGCTCGGCAGGGTTGGGAGAGCAGTACTTC.

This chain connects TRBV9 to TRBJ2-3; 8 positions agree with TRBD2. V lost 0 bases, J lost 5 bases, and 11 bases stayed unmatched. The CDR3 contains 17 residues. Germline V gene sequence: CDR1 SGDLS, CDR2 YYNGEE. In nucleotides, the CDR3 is TGTGCCAGCAGCGTAGAAGGAGGAGCGGGAGTCATAGATACGCAGTATTTT. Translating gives CASSVEGGAGVIDTQYF.

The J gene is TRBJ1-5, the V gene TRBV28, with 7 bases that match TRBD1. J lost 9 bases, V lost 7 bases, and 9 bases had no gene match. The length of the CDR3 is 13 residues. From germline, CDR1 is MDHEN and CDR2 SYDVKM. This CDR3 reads CASKQGLAGPQHF. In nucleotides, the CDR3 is TGTGCCAGCAAACAGGGGCTAGCGGGGCCCCAGCATTTT. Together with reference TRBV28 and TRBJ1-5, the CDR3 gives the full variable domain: DVKVTQSSRYLVKRTGEKVFLECVQDMDHENMFWYRQDPGLGLRLIYFSYDVKMKEKGDIPEGYSVSREKKERFSLILESASTNQTSMYLCASKQGLAGPQHFGDGTRLSIL.

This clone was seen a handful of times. The CDR3 region is CASSLVSGPTYEQYF. The DNA of the CDR3 is TGTGCCAGCAGCTTAGTCTCAGGGCCGACCTACGAGCAGTACTTC. The chain carries TRBV7-6 and TRBJ2-7; tentatively, D is TRBD1 (5 bases). The CDR3 length is 15 residues. From germline, CDR1 is SGHVS and CDR2 FNYEAQ. V dropped 1 base and J dropped 2 bases, with 12 bases sitting between them.

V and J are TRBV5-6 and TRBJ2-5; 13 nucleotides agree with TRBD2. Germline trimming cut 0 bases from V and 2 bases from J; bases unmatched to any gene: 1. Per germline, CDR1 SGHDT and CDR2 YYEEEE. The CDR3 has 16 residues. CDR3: CASSLGLAGGQETQYF. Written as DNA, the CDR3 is TGTGCCAGCAGCTTGGGACTAGCGGGGGGTCAAGAGACCCAGTACTTC.

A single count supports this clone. CDR3 region: CASSSGPGYTF. The CDR3 coding sequence is TGTGCCAGCAGTTCTGGGCCTGGCTACACCTTC. The chain combines TRBV6-5 with TRBJ1-2; no clear D gene. The CDR3 contains 11 residues. CDR1 and CDR2 from the germline V gene are MNHEY and SVGAGI. Trimming took off 4 bases at V and 7 bases at J, with 7 bases between the two ends.

The CDR3, as DNA: TGTGCCACCAGCCTCATCACAGATACGCAGTATTTT. Its translation: CATSLITDTQYF. The chain uses TRBV6-2 or TRBV6-3 and TRBJ2-3, with D unresolved. Trimming shortened V by 10 bases and J by 2 bases, and 10 bases separated the two germline ends. The CDR3 has 12 amino acids. Germline CDR1 and CDR2: MNHEY and SVGEGT.

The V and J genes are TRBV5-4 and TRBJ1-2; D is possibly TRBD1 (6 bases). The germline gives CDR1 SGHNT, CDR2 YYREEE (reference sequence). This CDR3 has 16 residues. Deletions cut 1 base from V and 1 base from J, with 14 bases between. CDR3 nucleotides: TGTGCCAGCAGCTTGAACAGGGATCCCATTAACTATGGCTACACCTTC. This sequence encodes CASSLNRDPINYGYTF.

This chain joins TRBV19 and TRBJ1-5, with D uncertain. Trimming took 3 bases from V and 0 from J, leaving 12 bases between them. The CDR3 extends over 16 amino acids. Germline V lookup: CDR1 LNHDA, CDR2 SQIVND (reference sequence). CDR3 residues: CASSIRLQYSNQPQHF. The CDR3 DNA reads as TGTGCCAGTAGTATTCGACTCCAATATAGCAATCAGCCCCAGCATTTT.

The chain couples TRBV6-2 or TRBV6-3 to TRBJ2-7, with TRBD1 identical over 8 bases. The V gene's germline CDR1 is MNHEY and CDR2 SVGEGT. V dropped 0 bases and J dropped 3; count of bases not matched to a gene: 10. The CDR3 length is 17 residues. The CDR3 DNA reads TGTGCCAGCAGTTACTCGGTCTCCAGGACAGGGAGCTACGAGCAGTACTTC. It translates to CASSYSVSRTGSYEQYF.

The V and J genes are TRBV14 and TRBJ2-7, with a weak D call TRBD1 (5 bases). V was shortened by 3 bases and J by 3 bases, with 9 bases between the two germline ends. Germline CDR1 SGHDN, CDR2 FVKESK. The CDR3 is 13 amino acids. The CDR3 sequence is CASSHGQGYEQYV. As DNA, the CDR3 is TGTGCCAGCAGCCATGGCCAGGGCTACGAGCAGTACGTC.

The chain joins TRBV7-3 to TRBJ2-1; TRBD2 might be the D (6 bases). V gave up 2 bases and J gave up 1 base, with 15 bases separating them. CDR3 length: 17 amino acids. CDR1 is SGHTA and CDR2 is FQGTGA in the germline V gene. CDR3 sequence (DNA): TGTGCCAGCAGCTTATCAGGTGGCGGGAAGTCCTACAATGAGCAGTTCTTC. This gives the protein CASSLSGGGKSYNEQFF.

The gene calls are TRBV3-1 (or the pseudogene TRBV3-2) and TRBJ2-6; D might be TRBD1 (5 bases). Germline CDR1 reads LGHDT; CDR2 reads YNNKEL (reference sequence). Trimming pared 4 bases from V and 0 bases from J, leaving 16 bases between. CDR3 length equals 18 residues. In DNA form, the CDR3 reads TGTGCCAGCAGCCCAGGGAATCTCAGGACCTCTGGGGCCAACGTCCTGACTTTC. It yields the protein CASSPGNLRTSGANVLTF.

The DNA for the CDR3 is TGTGCCAGTAGGGATGGACAGCGCACAGATACGCAGTATTTT. It specifies CASRDGQRTDTQYF. The V call is TRBV19, the J call TRBJ2-3, with a possible D match to TRBD1 (6 bases). The CDR3 is 14 residues long. Trimming shortened V by 6 bases and J by 1 base, and 11 bases separated the two germline ends. Germline assignment: CDR1 LNHDA and CDR2 SQIVND (reference sequence).

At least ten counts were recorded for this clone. DNA of the CDR3: TGTGCCAGCAGCCCCGTGAGGGGGATCGCTGAAGCTTTCTTT. This gives the protein CASSPVRGIAEAFF. V gene TRBV9 combines with J gene TRBJ1-1; D possibly corresponds to TRBD1 (6 bases). CDR1 and CDR2 from the germline V gene are SGDLS and YYNGEE. V dropped 4 bases and J dropped 6 bases, with 16 bases sitting between them. The CDR3 is 14 residues long.

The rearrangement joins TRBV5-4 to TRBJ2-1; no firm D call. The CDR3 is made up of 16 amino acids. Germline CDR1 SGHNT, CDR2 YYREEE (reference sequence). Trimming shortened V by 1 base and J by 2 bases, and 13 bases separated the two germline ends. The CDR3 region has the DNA TGTGCCAGCAGCTTGCGACTTCTTCCCCCCTACAATGAGCAGTTCTTC. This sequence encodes CASSLRLLPPYNEQFF.

CDR3 DNA sequence: TGTGCCAGCAGCGAACAGGGCAATGAGCAGTTCTTC. This sequence encodes CASSEQGNEQFF. V and J are TRBV11-3 and TRBJ2-1, with D possibly matching TRBD1 (6 bases). Germline CDR1 and CDR2: SGHNT and YENEEA. This CDR3 is 12 amino acids long. Trimming stripped 5 bases from V and 6 bases from J, with 8 bases between. The whole variable domain, remainder taken from reference TRBV11-3 and TRBJ2-1, is EAGVVQSPRYKIIEKKQPVAFWCNPISGHNTLYWYLQNLGQGPELLIRYENEEAVDDSQLPKDRFSAERLKGVDSTLKIQPAELGDSAVYLCASSEQGNEQFFGPGTRLTVL.

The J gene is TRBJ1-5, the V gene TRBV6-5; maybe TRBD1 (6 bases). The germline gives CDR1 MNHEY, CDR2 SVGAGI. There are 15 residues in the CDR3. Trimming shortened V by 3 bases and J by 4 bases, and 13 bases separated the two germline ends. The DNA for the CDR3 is TGTGCCAGCAGTTATGCAGGGGCTGGTAATCAGCCCCAGCATTTT. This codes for CASSYAGAGNQPQHF.

The CDR3 region is CASSNRDRANYGYTF. The CDR3 nucleotides are TGTGCCAGCAGCAACCGGGACAGAGCTAACTATGGCTACACCTTC. The V call is TRBV7-9, the J call TRBJ1-2; 7 bases are a match to TRBD1. The CDR3 length is 15 residues. Germline CDR1 reads SEHNR; CDR2 reads FQNEAQ (reference sequence). V trimming: 5 bases; J trimming: 0 bases; junction bases outside the gene matches: 6.

This chain's CDR3 is CASSFPANYGYTF. The DNA for the CDR3 is TGTGCCAGCAGTTTCCCAGCTAACTATGGCTACACCTTC. This chain connects TRBV28 to TRBJ1-2; D not certain. V was trimmed by 3 bases and J by 0 bases, leaving 5 bases between them. Germline CDR1 MDHEN, CDR2 SYDVKM. The CDR3 loop spans 13 amino acids.

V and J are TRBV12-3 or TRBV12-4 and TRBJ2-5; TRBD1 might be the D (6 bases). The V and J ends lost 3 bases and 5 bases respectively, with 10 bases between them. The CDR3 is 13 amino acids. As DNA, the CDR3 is TGTGCCAGCAGTTTTGCAGGGGTTGAGACCCAGTACTTC. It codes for CASSFAGVETQYF.

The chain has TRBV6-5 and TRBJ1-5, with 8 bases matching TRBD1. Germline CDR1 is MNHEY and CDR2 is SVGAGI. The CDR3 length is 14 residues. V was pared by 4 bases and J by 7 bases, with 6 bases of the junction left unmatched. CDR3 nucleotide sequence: TGTGCCAGCAGTTTTGGACAGGGAGGCCAGCCCCAGCATTTT. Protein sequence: CASSFGQGGQPQHF.

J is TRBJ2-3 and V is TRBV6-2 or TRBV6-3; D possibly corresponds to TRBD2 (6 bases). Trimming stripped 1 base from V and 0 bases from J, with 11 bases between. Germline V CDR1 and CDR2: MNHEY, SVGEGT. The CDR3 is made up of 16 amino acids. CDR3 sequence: CASSYFSGTSTDTQYF. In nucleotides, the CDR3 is TGTGCCAGCAGTTACTTTAGCGGTACTAGCACAGATACGCAGTATTTT.

The CDR3 DNA sequence: TGTGCCAGCAGCTCCGGGGGGGCCGCCTACAATGAGCAGTTCTTC. It yields the protein CASSSGGAAYNEQFF. The chain employs TRBV5-5 and TRBJ2-1, with 8 bases matching TRBD2. The CDR3 is made up of 15 amino acids. Germline V gene data show CDR1 as SGHKS and CDR2 as YYEKEE (reference sequence). The ends lost 3 bases at V and 2 bases at J; junction bases unmatched: 4.

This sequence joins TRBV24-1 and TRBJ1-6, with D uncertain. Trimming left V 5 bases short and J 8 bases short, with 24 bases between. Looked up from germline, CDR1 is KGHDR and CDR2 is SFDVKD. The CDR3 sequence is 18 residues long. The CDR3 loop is CATSAADLGSHMYSPLHF. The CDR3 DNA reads TGTGCCACCAGTGCCGCGGACTTAGGGTCCCATATGTATTCACCCCTCCACTTT.